This T cell receptor (beta chain) was profiled in a study of blood T cell repertoires in COVID-19. Study background: COVID-19 samples collected from the United States, Italy and Spain covered acute and convalescent phases. Sources were T cells, B-cell-depleted T cells, or PBMCs; the material itself was cDNA or gDNA.

V was pared by 4 bases and J by 10 bases, with 5 bases of the junction left unmatched. Germline V gene sequence: CDR1 SGHKS, CDR2 YYEKEE (reference sequence). The CDR3 is 14 residues long. Original processing notes: Cell counts per sample came from amplifying reference gene primers. Sequencing was performed with immunoSEQ multiplex PCR; in TCRdb, only in-frame clones are kept and a portion is missing. V, J and clone size are taken as reported in that table, and D and trimming were inferred from the DNA itself. The sample contains 95,000 to 150,000 clones, 82% of which appear only once. The sequencing input was peripheral blood. The gene calls are TRBV5-5 and TRBJ1-6, with 10 bases identical to TRBD1. This TCR came from a woman in her sixties or seventies with acute or convalescent COVID-19. In DNA form, the CDR3 reads TGTGCCAGCAGCACCGGACAGGGGGTCTCACCCCTCCACTTT. Protein: CASSTGQGVSPLHF.